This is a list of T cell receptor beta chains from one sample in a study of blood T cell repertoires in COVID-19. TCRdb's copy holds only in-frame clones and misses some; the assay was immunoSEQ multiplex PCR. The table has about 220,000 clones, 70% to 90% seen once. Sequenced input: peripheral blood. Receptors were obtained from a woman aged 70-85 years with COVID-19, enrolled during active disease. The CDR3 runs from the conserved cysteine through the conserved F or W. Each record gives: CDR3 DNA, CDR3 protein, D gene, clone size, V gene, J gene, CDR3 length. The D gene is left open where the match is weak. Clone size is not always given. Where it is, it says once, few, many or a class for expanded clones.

DNA: TGCAGCGTTGAGGGGGCTAGCGGCCTTCTGGCCCAGTACTTC
CDR3: CSVEGASGLLAQYF
D: -
size: -
V: TRBV29-1
J: TRBJ2-5
length: 14

DNA: TGCGCCAGCAGCCAAGATACCAGGGGCGACTATCAGTACTTC
CDR3: CASSQDTRGDYQYF
D: -
size: -
V: TRBV4-1
J: TRBJ2-7
length: 14

DNA: TGCGCCAGCAGCTTGGACTTGCGTAGCCGTCACTCTGGAAACACCATATATTTT
CDR3: CASSLDLRSRHSGNTIYF
D: -
size: once
V: TRBV5-1
J: TRBJ1-3
length: 18

DNA: TGTGCCAGCAGTGAGGCAGGCATCTATGGCTACACCTTC
CDR3: CASSEAGIYGYTF
D: -
size: -
V: TRBV6-1
J: TRBJ1-2
length: 13

DNA: TGTGCCAGCAGCTCCGGGACTAGCGGGAGGTGGGAGCAGTACTTC
CDR3: CASSSGTSGRWEQYF
D: TRBD2
size: -
V: TRBV7-2
J: TRBJ2-7
length: 15

DNA: TGTGCCTGTCGACAGGGGGCCGATTATGGCTACACCTTC
CDR3: CACRQGADYGYTF
D: TRBD1
size: -
V: TRBV30
J: TRBJ1-2
length: 13

DNA: TGCGCCAGCAGGGCAACAGGGGTAGGTGAGCAGTTCTTC
CDR3: CASRATGVGEQFF
D: TRBD1
size: -
V: TRBV5-1
J: TRBJ2-1
length: 13

DNA: TGTGCCAGCAGTACACGCTCCGGGACAGCCAGGACAGATACGCAGTATTTT
CDR3: CASSTRSGTARTDTQYF
D: TRBD1
size: -
V: TRBV6-2/TRBV6-3
J: TRBJ2-3
length: 17

DNA: TGCGCCAGCAGCCAGGGAGGGGCGGATCCCACAGATACGCAGTATTTT
CDR3: CASSQGGADPTDTQYF
D: TRBD2
size: -
V: TRBV4-3
J: TRBJ2-3
length: 16

DNA: TGTGCCAGCAGCCAGTACACTAGCGGGAGGTTCAATGAGCAGTTCTTC
CDR3: CASSQYTSGRFNEQFF
D: TRBD2
size: -
V: TRBV3-1/TRBV3-2
J: TRBJ2-1
length: 16

DNA: TGTGCCGTAAGACAGAATCCGAACACCGGGGAGCTGTTTTTT
CDR3: CAVRQNPNTGELFF
D: -
size: -
V: TRBV6-5
J: TRBJ2-2
length: 14

DNA: TGTGCCACCAATCTCGGGGGCTACAATGAGCAGTTCTTC
CDR3: CATNLGGYNEQFF
D: -
size: -
V: TRBV15
J: TRBJ2-1
length: 13

DNA: TGTGCCAGTAGTAACTTAGGACAGAATGAAAAACTGTTTTTT
CDR3: CASSNLGQNEKLFF
D: -
size: -
V: TRBV19
J: TRBJ1-4
length: 14

DNA: TGTGCCACCAGCAGAGATATGGGACAGGGTAGTTGGCCCCAGCATTTT
CDR3: CATSRDMGQGSWPQHF
D: TRBD1
size: once
V: TRBV15
J: TRBJ1-5
length: 16

DNA: TGTGCCAGCAGTTCTCGAGATACGCAGTATTTT
CDR3: CASSSRDTQYF
D: -
size: -
V: TRBV6-5
J: TRBJ2-3
length: 11

DNA: TGTGCCAGCAGTCCGAGTGCTGGAGGCGCCTACGAGCAGTACTTC
CDR3: CASSPSAGGAYEQYF
D: -
size: -
V: TRBV7-2
J: TRBJ2-7
length: 15

DNA: TGTGCCAGCTCACGATCACAGGGTCGGGGGGGAGAAGCTTTCTTT
CDR3: CASSRSQGRGGEAFF
D: -
size: -
V: TRBV18
J: TRBJ1-1
length: 15

DNA: TGTGCCAGCAGCCCAGAGGTGTGGACTAGCGGGATCTTATGGAACACCGGGGAGCTGTTTTTT
CDR3: CASSPEVWTSGILWNTGELFF
D: TRBD2
size: -
V: TRBV7-3
J: TRBJ2-2
length: 21

DNA: TGTGCCAGCAGTTACGGGACTACCGATACCTACGAGCAGTACTTC
CDR3: CASSYGTTDTYEQYF
D: TRBD2
size: -
V: TRBV6-2/TRBV6-3
J: TRBJ2-7
length: 15

DNA: TGCGCCAGCAGCCCCAGCCGGGACAGGGGGAACTACGAGCAGTACTTC
CDR3: CASSPSRDRGNYEQYF
D: TRBD1
size: -
V: TRBV4-1
J: TRBJ2-7
length: 16

DNA: TGTGCCAGCAGCAAAGGTAGGTGGGACAGGGAGATGGATTCACCCCTCCACTTT
CDR3: CASSKGRWDREMDSPLHF
D: -
size: -
V: TRBV21-1
J: TRBJ1-6
length: 18

DNA: TGTGCCAGCAGCTTGGGCGGGGAAGAGACCCAGTACTTC
CDR3: CASSLGGEETQYF
D: -
size: -
V: TRBV5-5
J: TRBJ2-5
length: 13

DNA: TGCGCCAGCAGCCCCGAGGAGGGTCTTACGACTGAAGCTTTCTTT
CDR3: CASSPEEGLTTEAFF
D: -
size: once
V: TRBV5-1
J: TRBJ1-1
length: 15